This TCR beta chain appears in the sequencing data of a study of T-cell reconstitution after alpha-beta-depleted transplantation in children. Preparation of the TCRbeta library used unique molecular identifiers. A single record per CDR3 protein comes from TCRdb applying MiXCR to the PCR reads. Of about 980,000 distinct CDR3 sequences listed, about 26% are singletons. Notes on this clonotype: Its antigen is not known.

Overall study results and limits: About two months after transplant, alpha-beta T cells reportedly came from several hundred expanded graft clones. Surviving recipient cells, namely T cells and thymic progenitors, were the source of high day-60 TCRbeta diversity in some patients. T cells produced anew were the main source of T-cell counts and diversity one year after transplant.

Germline values: CDR1 SGHKS, CDR2 YYEKEE (reference sequence). The junction had 10 bases not matched to a gene; V was cut back by 4 bases and J by 5 bases. The CDR3 covers 16 residues. The material sequenced was PBMCs, mostly from graft donor cells, taken 360 days after TCRalphabeta/CD19-depleted stem cell transplant. This clonotype originated in a boy younger than two who had a stem cell transplant for SCID, so the T cells may come from the graft donor. This rearrangement joins TRBV5-5 to TRBJ2-4; 9 positions match TRBD2. The chain's CDR3 is CASSLGPSGVENIQYF. In DNA form, the CDR3 reads TGTGCCAGCAGCCTGGGGCCTAGCGGGGTGGAAAACATTCAGTACTTC.